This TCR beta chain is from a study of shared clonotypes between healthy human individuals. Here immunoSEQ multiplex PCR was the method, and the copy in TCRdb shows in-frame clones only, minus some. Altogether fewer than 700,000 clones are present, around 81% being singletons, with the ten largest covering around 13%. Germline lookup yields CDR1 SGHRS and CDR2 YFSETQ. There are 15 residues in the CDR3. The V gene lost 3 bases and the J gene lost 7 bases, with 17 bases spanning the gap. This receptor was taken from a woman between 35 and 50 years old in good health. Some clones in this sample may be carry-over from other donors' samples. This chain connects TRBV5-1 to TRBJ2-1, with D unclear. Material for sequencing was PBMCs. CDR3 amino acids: CASSWFDPRTNEQFF. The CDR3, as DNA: TGCGCCAGCAGCTGGTTCGACCCGCGAACTAATGAGCAGTTCTTC.